This is a list of T cell receptor beta chains from one sample in a study of T-cell reconstitution after alpha-beta-depleted transplantation in children. TCRdb passed the PCR reads through MiXCR, listing each CDR3 protein once. Here the sample spans around 270,000 distinct CDR3 sequences, around 7.1% being singletons. The specimen was peripheral blood, collected 360 days after TCRalphabeta/CD19-depleted stem cell transplant. The receptors shown here come from a female patient aged 2-15 years who had a stem cell transplant for Fanconi anemia, so the T cells may come from the graft donor. CDR3s include the opening cysteine and the closing phenylalanine or tryptophan. The order of the fields is clone size, V gene, J gene, D gene, CDR3 protein, CDR3 DNA. The D gene is left open where the match is weak. Rows give clone size only sometimes, using once, few, many, or a class for an expanded clone.

>many|TRBV12-3/TRBV12-4|TRBJ2-7|TRBD2
CASSLYPLLAGGNPYEQYF
TGTGCCAGCAGTTTATACCCCTTACTAGCGGGGGGCAACCCCTACGAGCAGTACTTC
>many|TRBV7-8|TRBJ1-1|.
CASRGRTEAFF
TGTGCCAGCAGGGGAAGGACTGAAGCTTTCTTT
>many|TRBV7-8|TRBJ1-1|.
CASCYRGDTEAFF
TGTGCCAGCTGCTATAGGGGAGACACTGAAGCTTTCTTT
>many|TRBV5-6|TRBJ1-3|.
CASSLAAREYTIYF
TGTGCCAGCAGCTTAGCCGCCAGGGAGTACACCATATATTTT
>many|TRBV6-5|TRBJ1-2|.
CASSYWPGDGYTF
TGTGCCAGCAGTTACTGGCCAGGGGATGGCTACACCTTC
>many|TRBV10-3|TRBJ2-2|TRBD1
CAISERQGTGSRTGELFF
TGTGCCATCAGTGAGCGCCAAGGGACAGGGTCTCGGACCGGGGAGCTGTTTTTT
>many|TRBV28|TRBJ2-5|.
CASSSDAVGETQYF
TGTGCCAGCAGTAGCGACGCGGTCGGAGAGACCCAGTACTTC
>many|TRBV10-1|TRBJ1-1|TRBD1
CASTPGTGGVRHSEAFF
TGCGCCAGCACTCCCGGGACAGGGGGCGTTAGGCATTCTGAAGCTTTCTTT
>.|TRBV25-1|TRBJ1-1|.
CASSEGKKGPNTEAFF
TGTGCCAGCAGTGAAGGAAAAAAGGGGCCGAACACTGAAGCTTTCTTT
>few|TRBV27|TRBJ1-2|.
CASSYGPRTYGYTF
TGTGCCAGCAGTTACGGACCAAGAACCTATGGCTACACCTTC
>many|TRBV20-1|TRBJ2-3|.
CSARLSAGYF
TGCAGTGCTAGGTTGTCAGCTGGGTATTTT
>.|TRBV3-1|TRBJ2-1|.
CASSQERHLPFGRSDEQFF
TGTGCCAGCAGCCAAGAAAGACACCTGCCTTTCGGGAGAAGCGATGAGCAGTTTTTC
>many|TRBV15|TRBJ2-3|TRBD1
CATSRPDRGTADTQYF
TGTGCCACCAGCAGACCCGACAGGGGTACCGCAGATACGCAGTATTTT
>many|TRBV5-1|TRBJ1-2|.
CASSLNLEYYGYTF
TGCGCCAGCAGCTTGAATCTCGAGTACTATGGCTACACCTTC
>many|TRBV6-4|TRBJ2-1|.
CASSVNVGEFSEQFF
TGTGCCAGCAGTGTAAATGTGGGCGAGTTTTCGGAGCAGTTCTTC
>many|TRBV12-3/TRBV12-4|TRBJ1-2|TRBD1
CASTGDRLFSYGYTF
TGTGCCAGCACCGGGGACAGATTATTTTCTTATGGCTACACCTTC
>many|TRBV20-1|TRBJ1-2|.
CSARWTDYGYTF
TGCAGTGCTAGATGGACAGACTATGGCTACACCTTC
>.|TRBV5-4|TRBJ2-1|.
CASSSGGQGFYNEQFF
TGTGCCAGCAGCTCTGGGGGGCAGGGCTTCTACAATGAGCAGTTCTTC
>few|TRBV19|TRBJ1-1|.
CASSFSGVPTEAFF
TGTGCCAGTAGTTTCTCTGGGGTCCCGACTGAAGCTTTCTTT
>many|TRBV15|TRBJ2-5|TRBD2
CATSNPTSGRAWETQYF
TGTGCCACCAGCAATCCCACTAGCGGGAGGGCCTGGGAGACCCAGTACTTC
>.|TRBV10-3|TRBJ1-2|TRBD1
CAISESPSYRGGGYTF
TGTGCCATCAGTGAGTCTCCCTCCTACAGGGGAGGTGGCTACACCTTC
>few|TRBV5-1|TRBJ1-6|.
CASSLESNNSPLHF
TGCGCCAGCAGCTTGGAATCCAATAATTCACCCCTCCACTTT
>few|TRBV6-5|TRBJ2-5|TRBD1
CASSYSSQGDRTGEETQYF
TGTGCCAGCAGTTACTCCTCACAGGGGGATCGTACGGGGGAAGAGACCCAGTACTTC
>many|TRBV20-1|TRBJ1-6|.
CSASRGHHNSPLHF
TGCAGTGCTAGCAGGGGACACCATAATTCACCCCTCCACTTT
>many|TRBV20-1|TRBJ2-1|TRBD1
CSAVTSSGTVFNEQFF
TGCAGTGCCGTCACCTCCTCCGGGACAGTCTTCAATGAGCAGTTCTTC
>many|TRBV7-9|TRBJ1-2|TRBD1
CASSGQVLRGYTF
TGTGCCAGCAGCGGACAGGTCCTTCGGGGCTACACCTTC
>few|TRBV18|TRBJ2-3|.
CASSPRLPQNTDTQYF
TGTGCCAGCTCACCGCGACTACCTCAAAACACAGATACGCAGTATTTT
>many|TRBV5-1|TRBJ2-1|.
CASSLAGRSEQFF
TGCGCCAGCAGCTTGGCTGGTAGGAGTGAGCAGTTCTTC
>many|TRBV29-1|TRBJ1-1|.
CSVEVGLQAFF
TGCAGCGTTGAGGTCGGGTTACAAGCTTTCTTT
>.|TRBV7-2|TRBJ2-3|.
CASSLQLGTDTQYF
TGTGCCAGCAGCCTTCAACTAGGAACAGATACGCAGTATTTT
>many|TRBV20-1|TRBJ2-1|TRBD1
CSARDLEESRQGLYNEQFF
TGCAGTGCTAGAGATCTGGAGGAGTCCAGACAGGGCCTCTACAATGAGCAGTTCTTC
>.|TRBV27|TRBJ2-3|.
CASSSLRPDLVGRGADTQYF
TGTGCCAGCAGTTCCCTCAGACCCGACCTCGTGGGCCGAGGGGCAGATACGCAGTATTTT
>many|TRBV9|TRBJ2-5|TRBD2
CASSAGLAGQETQYF
TGTGCCAGCAGCGCGGGACTAGCGGGTCAAGAGACCCAGTACTTC
>many|TRBV29-1|TRBJ2-2|.
CSVAGFGPRNTGELFF
TGCAGCGTTGCTGGGTTTGGACCGCGGAACACCGGGGAGCTGTTTTTT
>few|TRBV25-1|TRBJ2-4|TRBD1
CASSEYSWTGEMVENIQYF
TGTGCCAGCAGTGAATACTCTTGGACAGGGGAAATGGTGGAAAACATTCAGTACTTC
>many|TRBV9|TRBJ2-2|.
CASSTNRVQAANTGELFF
TGTGCCAGCAGCACCAACAGGGTTCAAGCGGCGAACACCGGGGAGCTGTTTTTT
>.|TRBV6-1|TRBJ2-7|.
CAATGRGGYEQYF
TGTGCCGCAACGGGTAGGGGGGGCTACGAGCAGTACTTC
>many|TRBV20-1|TRBJ1-3|TRBD1
CSAPGQENTIYF
TGCAGTGCCCCGGGACAGGAAAACACCATATATTTT
>.|TRBV5-1|TRBJ1-3|.
CASSLAGDNAGNTIYF
TGCGCCAGCAGCTTGGCGGGGGATAATGCTGGAAACACCATATATTTT
>many|TRBV28|TRBJ2-1|.
CASSLVLSSYNEQFF
TGTGCCAGCAGTTTAGTCTTGAGCTCCTACAATGAGCAGTTCTTC
>many|TRBV7-9|TRBJ1-5|TRBD1
CASSRTGAYNQPQHF
TGTGCCAGCAGCCGGACAGGGGCCTATAATCAGCCCCAGCATTTT
>few|TRBV13|TRBJ1-1|.
CASSPSGGMDTEAFF
TGTGCCAGCAGCCCCTCCGGGGGGATGGACACTGAAGCTTTCTTT
>many|TRBV20-1|TRBJ2-1|TRBD2
CSARALTSGAYEQFF
TGCAGTGCTAGAGCCCTGACTAGCGGGGCGTATGAGCAGTTCTTC
>many|TRBV7-2|TRBJ2-7|TRBD2
CASSRSGVTYEQYF
TGTGCCAGCAGCCGTAGCGGGGTTACCTACGAGCAGTACTTC
>many|TRBV27|TRBJ2-2|.
CASTYRAGELFF
TGTGCCAGCACCTATCGGGCCGGGGAGCTGTTTTTT
>few|TRBV6-2/TRBV6-3|TRBJ2-7|.
CASSYAPGSGDYEQYF
TGTGCCAGCAGTTACGCCCCAGGGAGTGGAGACTACGAGCAGTACTTC
>.|TRBV6-1|TRBJ2-2|.
CASSDPSGANTGELFF
TGTGCCAGCAGCGATCCCAGTGGGGCGAACACCGGGGAGCTGTTTTTT
>few|TRBV6-2/TRBV6-3|TRBJ1-5|TRBD1
CASRPGTGRNQPQHF
TGTGCCAGCAGACCCGGGACAGGCCGCAATCAGCCCCAGCATTTT
>few|TRBV7-9|TRBJ2-7|TRBD2
CASSLGLAGDEQYF
TGTGCCAGCAGCTTGGGACTAGCGGGGGACGAGCAGTACTTC
>many|TRBV6-2/TRBV6-3|TRBJ2-5|TRBD2
CASSQLARGVGETQYF
TGTGCCAGCAGTCAACTCGCTCGGGGGGTCGGAGAGACCCAGTACTTC
>many|TRBV27|TRBJ2-1|.
CASSPLAIDRQEQFF
TGTGCCAGCAGTCCGCTAGCAATCGACAGGCAAGAGCAGTTCTTC
>.|TRBV12-3/TRBV12-4|TRBJ2-1|.
CTFSFEGFYNEQFF
TGTACCTTCAGTTTCGAGGGGTTCTACAATGAGCAGTTCTTC
>many|TRBV20-1|TRBJ2-1|TRBD2
CSARTSGGTLFSYNEQFF
TGCAGTGCTCGGACTAGCGGGGGTACACTTTTCTCCTACAATGAGCAGTTCTTC
>many|TRBV29-1|TRBJ1-2|.
CSASLGVQGGYTF
TGCAGCGCATCTCTAGGGGTCCAGGGGGGCTACACCTTC
>few|TRBV20-1|TRBJ1-5|TRBD1
CSANNEGQVQPQHF
TGCAGTGCTAATAATGAGGGACAGGTCCAGCCCCAGCATTTT
>many|TRBV29-1|TRBJ1-2|TRBD1
CSVGPLQGAFGYTF
TGCAGCGTTGGCCCGTTACAGGGGGCATTTGGCTACACCTTC
>many|TRBV4-3|TRBJ2-1|.
CASSQGLVRLDEQFF
TGCGCCAGCAGCCAAGGCCTAGTACGGCTCGATGAGCAGTTCTTC
>.|TRBV12-3/TRBV12-4|TRBJ2-4|.
CASSPNNRQLLAKNIQYF
TGTGCCAGCAGTCCCAATAATCGACAACTCCTAGCCAAAAACATTCAGTACTTC
>many|TRBV28|TRBJ1-2|.
CASLAPEGYTF
TGTGCCAGCCTCGCGCCCGAAGGCTACACCTTC
>.|TRBV20-1|TRBJ1-5|.
CSARDLRHIGEPQHF
TGCAGTGCTAGAGATCTGAGACACATCGGAGAGCCCCAGCATTTT